Given below is one TCR beta chain in context. In the source study's methods: Amplification from reference gene primers served as the basis for estimated nucleated cell counts. TCRdb's copy holds only in-frame clones and misses some; the assay was immunoSEQ multiplex PCR. The V and J calls and clone size are taken from that table; D and trimming were inferred from the DNA. The sample shows 100,000 to 150,000 clones, around four fifths of them seen only once. This sample stems from a study of blood T cell repertoires in COVID-19. Study details: The study drew acute and convalescent COVID-19 samples from the United States, Italy and Spain.

Germline CDR1 and CDR2: SEHNR and FQNEAQ (reference sequence). V shed 0 bases, J shed 3 bases, and the junction held 8 bases outside the gene matches. The CDR3 consists of 17 residues. This TCR was recovered from a human donor in a cohort sampled during active COVID-19. The sample comprised peripheral blood. The V and J genes are TRBV7-9 and TRBJ2-3, with 8 bases that match TRBD1. The DNA for the CDR3 is TGTGCCAGCAGCTTAGCCTTTAATACAGGGGGAACAGATACGCAGTATTTT. This gives the protein CASSLAFNTGGTDTQYF.